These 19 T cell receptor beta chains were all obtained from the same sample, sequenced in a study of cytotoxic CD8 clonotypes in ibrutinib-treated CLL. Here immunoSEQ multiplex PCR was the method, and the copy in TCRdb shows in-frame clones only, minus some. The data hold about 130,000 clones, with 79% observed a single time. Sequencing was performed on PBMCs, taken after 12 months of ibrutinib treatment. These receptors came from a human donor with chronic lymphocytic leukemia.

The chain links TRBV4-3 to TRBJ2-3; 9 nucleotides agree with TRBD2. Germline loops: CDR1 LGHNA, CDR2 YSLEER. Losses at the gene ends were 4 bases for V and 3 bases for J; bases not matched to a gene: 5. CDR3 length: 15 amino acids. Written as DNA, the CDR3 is TGCGCCAGCAGCCTTACAGCGGGAGGAACAGATACGCAGTATTTT. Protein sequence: CASSLTAGGTDTQYF.

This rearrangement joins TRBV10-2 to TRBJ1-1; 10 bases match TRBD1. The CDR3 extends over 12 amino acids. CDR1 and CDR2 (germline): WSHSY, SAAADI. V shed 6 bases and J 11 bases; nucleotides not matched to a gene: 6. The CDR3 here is CASRVDRGEAFF. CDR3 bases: TGCGCCAGCAGAGTGGACAGGGGGGAGGCTTTCTTT.

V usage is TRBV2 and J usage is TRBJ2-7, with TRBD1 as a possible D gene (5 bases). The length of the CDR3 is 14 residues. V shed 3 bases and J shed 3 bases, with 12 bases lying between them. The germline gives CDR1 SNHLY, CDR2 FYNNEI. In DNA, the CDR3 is TGTGCCAGCAGTGATCAGGGAACATTCTACGAGCAGTACTTC. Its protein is CASSDQGTFYEQYF.

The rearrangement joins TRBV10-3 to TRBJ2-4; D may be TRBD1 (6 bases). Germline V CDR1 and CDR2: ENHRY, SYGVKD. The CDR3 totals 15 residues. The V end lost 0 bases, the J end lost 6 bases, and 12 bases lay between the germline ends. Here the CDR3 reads CAISESRRGGNIQYF. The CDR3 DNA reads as TGTGCCATCAGTGAGTCCCGGCGAGGGGGAAACATTCAGTACTTC.

CDR3 loop: CASSVPGGYSEKLFF. CDR3 nucleotide sequence: TGTGCCAGCAGTGTCCCAGGGGGCTATAGTGAAAAACTGTTTTTT. V is TRBV2 and J is TRBJ1-4, with 8 bases matching TRBD1. V was clipped by 4 bases and J by 7 bases; unmatched bases: 8. There are 15 residues in the CDR3. CDR1 SNHLY and CDR2 FYNNEI come from the germline V gene.

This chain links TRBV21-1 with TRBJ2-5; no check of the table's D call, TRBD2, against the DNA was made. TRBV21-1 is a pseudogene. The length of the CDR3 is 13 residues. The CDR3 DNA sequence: TGTGCCAGCAGCAACCGCCCGAGGGATGAGCAGTACTTC. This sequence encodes CASSNRPRDEQYF.

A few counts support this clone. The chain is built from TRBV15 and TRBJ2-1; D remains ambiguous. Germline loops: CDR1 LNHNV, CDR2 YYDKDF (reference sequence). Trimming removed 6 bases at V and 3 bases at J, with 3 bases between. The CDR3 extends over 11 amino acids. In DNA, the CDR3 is TGTGCCACCAGACACTACAATGAGCAGTTCTTC. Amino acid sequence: CATRHYNEQFF.

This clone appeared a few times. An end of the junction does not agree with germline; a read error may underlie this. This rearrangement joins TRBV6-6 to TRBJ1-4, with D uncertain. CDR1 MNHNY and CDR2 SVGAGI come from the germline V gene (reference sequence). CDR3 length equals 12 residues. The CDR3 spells CASSDSHEKLFF. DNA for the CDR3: TGTGCCAGCAGTGACTCCCATGAAAAACTGTTTTTT.

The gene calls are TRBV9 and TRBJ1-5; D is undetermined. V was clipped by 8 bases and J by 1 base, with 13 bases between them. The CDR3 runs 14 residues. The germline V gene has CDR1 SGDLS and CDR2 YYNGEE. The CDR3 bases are TGTGCCAGTTCTTTTAGTAGGAGCAATCAGCCCCAGCATTTT. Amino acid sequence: CASSFSRSNQPQHF.

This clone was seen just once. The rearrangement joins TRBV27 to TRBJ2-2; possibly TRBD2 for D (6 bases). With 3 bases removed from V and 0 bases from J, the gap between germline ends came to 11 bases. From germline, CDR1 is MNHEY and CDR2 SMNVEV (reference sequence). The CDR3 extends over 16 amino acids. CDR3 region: CASSLWGLSNTGELFF. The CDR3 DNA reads TGTGCCAGCAGTTTGTGGGGACTCTCGAACACCGGGGAGCTGTTTTTT.

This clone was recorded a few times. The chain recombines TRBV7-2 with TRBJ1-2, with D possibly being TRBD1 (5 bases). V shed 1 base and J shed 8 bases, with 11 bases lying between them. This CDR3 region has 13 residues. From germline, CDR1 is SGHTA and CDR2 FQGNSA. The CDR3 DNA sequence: TGTGCCAGCAGCTTAGTTCAGGGCCGCGGCTACACCTTC. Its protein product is CASSLVQGRGYTF.

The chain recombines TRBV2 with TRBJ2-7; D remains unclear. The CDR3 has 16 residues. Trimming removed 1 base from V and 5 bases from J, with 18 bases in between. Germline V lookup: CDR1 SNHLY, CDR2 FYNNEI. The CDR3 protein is CASSEVSPHPVHEQYF. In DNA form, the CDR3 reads TGTGCCAGCAGTGAAGTCTCGCCACACCCGGTCCACGAGCAGTACTTC.

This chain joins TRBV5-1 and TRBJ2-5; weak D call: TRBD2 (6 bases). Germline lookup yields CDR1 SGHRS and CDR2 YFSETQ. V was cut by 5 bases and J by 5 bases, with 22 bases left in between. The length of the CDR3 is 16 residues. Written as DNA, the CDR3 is TGCGCCAGCAGTCTGATTGGTTCGGGAGCTGAGGAGACCCAGTACTTC. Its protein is CASSLIGSGAEETQYF.

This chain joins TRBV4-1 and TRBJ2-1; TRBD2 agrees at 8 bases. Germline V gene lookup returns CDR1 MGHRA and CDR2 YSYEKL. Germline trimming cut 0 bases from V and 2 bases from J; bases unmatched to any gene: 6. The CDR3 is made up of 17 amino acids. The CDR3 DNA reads TGCGCCAGCAGCCAAGAAGGTAGCGGGGTAACCTACAATGAGCAGTTCTTC. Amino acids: CASSQEGSGVTYNEQFF.

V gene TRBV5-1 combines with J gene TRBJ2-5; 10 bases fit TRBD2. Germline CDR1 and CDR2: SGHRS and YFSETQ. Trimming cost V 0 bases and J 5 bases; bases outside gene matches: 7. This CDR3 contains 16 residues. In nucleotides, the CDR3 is TGCGCCAGCAGCTTGGGATCTAGCGGGAGTTGGGAGACCCAGTACTTC. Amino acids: CASSLGSSGSWETQYF.

The CDR3 DNA sequence: TGTGCCAGCAGTTTGACGCACCCCGGCTTGGAGCAGTACTTC. This codes for CASSLTHPGLEQYF. The V and J genes are TRBV28 and TRBJ2-7; D is unclear. The germline V gene has CDR1 MDHEN and CDR2 SYDVKM. Trimming shortened V by 3 bases and J by 7 bases, and 16 bases separated the two germline ends. This CDR3 comprises 14 residues.

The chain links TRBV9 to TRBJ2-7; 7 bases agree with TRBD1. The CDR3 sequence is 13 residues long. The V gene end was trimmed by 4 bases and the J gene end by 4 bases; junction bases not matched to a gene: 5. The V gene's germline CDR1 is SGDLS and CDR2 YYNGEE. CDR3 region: CASSSTGFYEQYF. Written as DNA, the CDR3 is TGTGCCAGCAGCTCGACAGGGTTTTACGAGCAGTACTTC. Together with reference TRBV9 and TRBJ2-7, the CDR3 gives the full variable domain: DSGVTQTPKHLITATGQRVTLRCSPRSGDLSVYWYQQSLDQGLQFLIQYYNGEERAKGNILERFSAQQFPDLHSELNLSSLELGDSALYFCASSSTGFYEQYFGPGTRLTVT.

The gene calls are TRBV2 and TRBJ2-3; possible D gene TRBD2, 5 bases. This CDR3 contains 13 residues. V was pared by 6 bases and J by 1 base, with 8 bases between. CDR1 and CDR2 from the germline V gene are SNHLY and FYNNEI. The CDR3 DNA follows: TGTGCCAGCAGGGACTTTCGCACAGATACGCAGTATTTT. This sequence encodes CASRDFRTDTQYF.

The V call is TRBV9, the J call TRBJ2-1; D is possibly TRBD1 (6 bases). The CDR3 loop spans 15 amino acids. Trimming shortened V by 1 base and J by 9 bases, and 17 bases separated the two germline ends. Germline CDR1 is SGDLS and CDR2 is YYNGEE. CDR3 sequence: CASSVRAGDSIEQFF. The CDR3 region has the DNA TGTGCCAGCAGCGTACGGGCAGGGGATAGCATTGAGCAGTTCTTC. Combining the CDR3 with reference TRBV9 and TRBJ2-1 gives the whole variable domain DSGVTQTPKHLITATGQRVTLRCSPRSGDLSVYWYQQSLDQGLQFLIQYYNGEERAKGNILERFSAQQFPDLHSELNLSSLELGDSALYFCASSVRAGDSIEQFFGPGTRLTVL.